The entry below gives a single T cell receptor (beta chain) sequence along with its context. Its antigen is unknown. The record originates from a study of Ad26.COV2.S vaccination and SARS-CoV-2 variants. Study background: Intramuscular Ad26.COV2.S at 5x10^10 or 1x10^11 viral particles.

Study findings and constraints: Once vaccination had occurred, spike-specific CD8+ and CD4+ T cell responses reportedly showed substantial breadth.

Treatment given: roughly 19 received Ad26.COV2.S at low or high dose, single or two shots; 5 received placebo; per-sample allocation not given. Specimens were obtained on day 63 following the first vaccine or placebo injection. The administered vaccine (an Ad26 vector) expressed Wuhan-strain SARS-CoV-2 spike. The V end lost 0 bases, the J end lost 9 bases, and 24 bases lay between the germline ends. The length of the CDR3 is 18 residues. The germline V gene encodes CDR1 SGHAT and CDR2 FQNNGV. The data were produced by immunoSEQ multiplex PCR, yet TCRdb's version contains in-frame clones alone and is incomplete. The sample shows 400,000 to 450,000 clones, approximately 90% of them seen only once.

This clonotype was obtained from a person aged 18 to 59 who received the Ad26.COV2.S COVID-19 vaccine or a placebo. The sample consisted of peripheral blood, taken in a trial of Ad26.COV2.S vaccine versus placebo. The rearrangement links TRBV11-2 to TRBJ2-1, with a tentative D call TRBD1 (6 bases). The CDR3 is CASSLDAIGTNLGSEQFF. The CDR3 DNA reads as TGTGCCAGCAGCTTAGATGCAATCGGGACAAATTTAGGCAGTGAGCAGTTCTTC. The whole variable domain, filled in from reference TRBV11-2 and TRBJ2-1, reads EAGVAQSPRYKIIEKRQSVAFWCNPISGHATLYWYQQILGQGPKLLIQFQNNGVVDDSQLPKDRFSAERLKGVDSTLKIQPAKLEDSAVYLCASSLDAIGTNLGSEQFFGPGTRLTVL.